This entry features one T cell receptor (beta chain) sequence. No antigen is known for it. Per-base qualities were not stored, and no clone one base away is much larger. Participants in the prospective study were aged about 18 to 95 years, lived in under 30 United States geographic areas, and enrolled through a virtual design. Cohort assignment in the prospective study relied on participant-reported clinical history from a screening survey and a study questionnaire. In the prospective study, mobile phlebotomists collected whole blood, serum and a nasopharyngeal or oropharyngeal swab from each participant. Additional blood draws and questionnaires over an approximately 2-month period could optionally be provided by prospective study participants. Before DNA extraction, prospective study blood samples were shipped either frozen or at room temperature. The sample comes from a study of blood T cell repertoires in COVID-19 (dated by TCRdb to 2018 to 2020). At the level of the whole study: Collaborator samples came from the United States, Italy and Spain and covered acute and convalescent phases of COVID-19. The prospective study material was composed of cDNA or gDNA derived from T cells, B-cell-depleted T cells, or PBMCs. Deeply sampled blood TCRbeta repertoires from subjects exposed to, actively infected with, or recovered from COVID-19 were included in the dataset. The repertoires were released in a freely available public database intended as a resource for research on the immune response to SARS-CoV-2. Samples were obtained from the ongoing ImmuneRACE study (first 160 participants) and from approximately 1,200 subjects provided by 6 global collaborators. A de-identified subject ID, COVID-19 status, age in years and sex were almost always included in the sample metadata. Where HLA class I and class II types were available, the types were taken from metadata supplied by the sample provider, not from assay-based typing. Broad study findings and their caveats: How much clinical and demographic metadata was included differed by source and by participant, and the metadata was provided uncurated.

TCRbeta CDR3 regions were amplified from genomic DNA using the immunoSEQ Assay, a bias-controlled multiplex PCR. The original methods were these. The number of nucleated cells in each sample was estimated by amplification of reference gene primers within the assay. To quantify the absolute abundance of each unique TCRbeta CDR3 rearrangement, sequence reads were collapsed and filtered. For each sample, productive Simpson clonality was calculated as the square root of Simpson's diversity index across productive rearrangements. TCRdb carries this immuneACCESS record with in-frame sequences only. Its versions omit some clonotypes, under half of them owing to an unresolved V gene in the studies checked, with the rest unexplained. V and J calls plus clone size are reproduced from that table; the DNA served to infer D and trimming. The sample yields about 270,000 clones; approximately 91% were counted once. The leading ten clones occupy roughly 2% of the sample.

CDR1 SGHTS and CDR2 YDEGEE were looked up in the germline V gene. Counted from cysteine to phenylalanine, this CDR3 has 15 amino acids. The entry retains the CDR3 DNA only, 45 bases that are in frame from base 1. Trimming takes 5 bases from V and 1 base from J, and the germline ends sit 15 bases apart. This TCR came from a woman between 40 and 55 years old with acute COVID-19. The chain is encoded by TRBV5-8 joined to TRBJ1-1; no confident D gene assignment can be made. Sequenced: PBMCs or T cells enriched from blood (not recorded which). The nucleotides read TGTGCCAGCAGGATGCGCAATTCGGGGAACACTGAAGCTTTCTTT. This codes for CASRMRNSGNTEAFF.